Listed here are 13 T cell receptor beta chains from one sample, sequenced in a study of T-cell memory formation after mild COVID-19. In TCRdb, the 5' RACE reads were re-called with MiXCR into one record per CDR3 protein. The table lists about 350,000 distinct CDR3 sequences, approximately 13% of them singletons. The sample was PBMCs or a T cell subset sorted from them (not recorded which). The receptors here all came from a man in his late teens or twenties who had mild COVID-19 (a few samples of this study predate the infection). Cell type and time point are not known.

V gene TRBV5-5 combines with J gene TRBJ1-5; 8 bases are shared with TRBD1. This CDR3 contains 15 residues. V was pared by 3 bases and J by 5 bases, with 7 bases of the junction left unmatched. Germline lookup yields CDR1 SGHKS and CDR2 YYEKEE (reference sequence). The CDR3 is CASSSQGQGYQPQHF. For the CDR3, the DNA is TGTGCCAGCAGCTCACAAGGACAGGGATATCAGCCCCAGCATTTT.

The chain carries TRBV6-2 or TRBV6-3 and TRBJ2-7; 7 positions agree with TRBD1. The CDR3 extends over 13 amino acids. Germline V gives CDR1 MNHEY, CDR2 SVGEGT. V lost 2 bases and J lost 6; bases outside the gene matches: 4. CDR3 amino acids: CASSYTTGAEQYV. In DNA form, the CDR3 reads TGTGCCAGCAGTTACACCACAGGGGCCGAGCAGTACGTC.

This clonotype has just a few counts. This chain links TRBV7-2 with TRBJ1-5; D unresolved. CDR1 is SGHTA, CDR2 FQGNSA, per germline. The CDR3 has 13 amino acids. Deletions cut 5 bases from V and 3 bases from J, with 8 bases between. CDR3 DNA: TGTGCCAGCAGCGCCCTCCACAATCAGCCCCAGCATTTT. It yields the protein CASSALHNQPQHF.

The chain combines TRBV7-9 with TRBJ2-7; TRBD1 might be the D (5 bases). Looked up from germline, CDR1 is SEHNR and CDR2 is FQNEAQ (reference sequence). V was cut by 1 base and J by 3 bases, with 16 bases left in between. CDR3 length: 16 residues. The CDR3 spells CASSLGGPGAVYEQYF. The CDR3 DNA reads TGTGCCAGCAGCTTAGGGGGCCCTGGGGCAGTCTACGAGCAGTACTTC.

In this sample, this clonotype turned up many times. This rearrangement joins TRBV5-1 to TRBJ2-7, with D possibly matching TRBD2 (6 bases). The CDR3 spans 15 residues. Germline V lookup: CDR1 SGHRS, CDR2 YFSETQ. The ends were cut back, 0 bases at V and 4 bases at J, with 14 bases in the middle. The chain's CDR3 is CASSLAGGATYEQYF. CDR3 sequence (DNA): TGCGCCAGCAGCTTGGCCGGCGGGGCCACTTACGAGCAGTACTTC.

This clonotype was counted between two and nine times. This chain uses TRBV12-3 or TRBV12-4 with TRBJ2-1, with a possible D match to TRBD2 (5 bases). The CDR3 totals 14 residues. V was trimmed by 7 bases and J by 6 bases, leaving 16 bases between them. The CDR3 coding sequence is TGTGCCAGCAACATAGGGAGTAACTTCAATGAGCAGTTCTTC. It yields the protein CASNIGSNFNEQFF.

This clonotype has just a few counts. V gene TRBV12-3 or TRBV12-4 combines with J gene TRBJ2-7, with D hard to call. This CDR3 is built from 15 residues. V lost 5 bases to trimming and J lost 3 bases, with 17 bases between them. This CDR3 is CASSPFLVGNYEQYF. The CDR3 region has the DNA TGTGCCAGCAGTCCCTTTTTGGTCGGAAACTACGAGCAGTACTTC.

The chain is built from TRBV4-1 and TRBJ1-5; no clear D. The V and J ends lost 1 base and 2 bases respectively, with 6 bases between them. CDR1 is MGHRA and CDR2 is YSYEKL in the germline V gene. The CDR3 length is 14 residues. The CDR3 nucleotides read TGCGCCAGCAGCCAAGCGGGCCGCAATCAGCCCCAGCATTTT. It encodes CASSQAGRNQPQHF.

The chain links TRBV20-1 to TRBJ1-2, with 11 bases identical to TRBD1. The CDR3 sequence is 14 residues long. J lost 2 bases, V lost 5 bases, and 4 bases had no gene match. CDR1 and CDR2 from the germline V gene are DFQATT and SNEGSKA (reference sequence). The CDR3 reads CSAPWTGGNYGYTF. CDR3 DNA: TGCAGTGCTCCCTGGACAGGGGGCAACTATGGCTACACCTTC.

A few counts support this clonotype. The chain has TRBV21-1 and TRBJ2-1; the D call in the table, TRBD1, was not verified against the DNA. TRBV21-1 is given as a pseudogene. This CDR3 contains 16 residues. CDR3 amino acids: CASSTDRPSSYNEQFF. CDR3 bases: TGTGCCAGCAGCACCGACAGGCCGAGCTCCTACAATGAGCAGTTCTTC.

This clonotype was seen a few times. This rearrangement joins TRBV10-3 to TRBJ1-6; 12 nucleotides align to TRBD1. Trimming at V came to 10 bases and at J to 11 bases, leaving 9 bases not matched to a gene. This CDR3 has 14 residues. CDR1 and CDR2 (germline): ENHRY, SYGVKD. The CDR3 coding sequence is TGTGCCACCCTCCCGGGACAGGGGGCTCCACCCCTCCACTTT. Residues: CATLPGQGAPPLHF.

In this sample, this clonotype turned up many times. The chain recombines TRBV6-5 with TRBJ1-3; no clear D. The ends were cut back, 0 bases at V and 1 base at J, with 19 bases in the middle. The CDR3 runs to 19 residues. From germline, CDR1 is MNHEY and CDR2 SVGAGI. The CDR3 region has the DNA TGTGCCAGCAGTTACTCGATCCCGGGTCAGCCCTATTCTGGAAACACCATATATTTT. This codes for CASSYSIPGQPYSGNTIYF.

This clonotype was seen a few times. The chain uses TRBV29-1 and TRBJ1-4, with D uncertain. Germline-derived CDR1 and CDR2 are SQVTM and ANQGSEA. The V gene lost 7 bases and the J gene lost 6 bases, with 9 bases spanning the gap. The CDR3 length is 11 residues. The CDR3 sequence is CSALGDEKLFF. In nucleotides, the CDR3 is TGCAGCGCCCTCGGGGATGAAAAACTGTTTTTT.